Described below is a single T cell receptor (beta chain) sequence and its context. Germline V gene data show CDR1 as SGHRS and CDR2 as YFSETQ. The CDR3 runs 19 residues. V was pared by 4 bases and J by 0 bases, with 18 bases of the junction left unmatched. The data derive from a study of blood T cell repertoires in COVID-19. The wider study: The origin of the acute and convalescent COVID-19 samples was the United States, Italy and Spain. In each case, the material was cDNA or gDNA derived from T cells, B-cell-depleted T cells, or PBMCs.

How the authors handled the data: Amplification of reference gene primers provided the estimated nucleated cell counts. The repertoire was sequenced with immunoSEQ multiplex PCR; TCRdb's copy has only in-frame clones and lacks some. D and trimming were read from the DNA, whereas the V and J calls and clone size are those reported in that table. The sample has approximately 65,000 clones; roughly nine tenths are singletons. The receptor comes from a woman between 45 and 65 years old with active COVID-19. The sequenced sample consisted of peripheral blood. The V call is TRBV5-1, the J call TRBJ1-1; the match to TRBD1 covers 7 bases. Here the CDR3 DNA reads TGCGCCAGCAGCACACAACCGGGACAGTTTTCAGATTTGAACACTGAAGCTTTCTTT. Its translation: CASSTQPGQFSDLNTEAFF. Together with reference TRBV5-1 and TRBJ1-1, the CDR3 gives the full variable domain: KAGVTQTPRYLIKTRGQQVTLSCSPISGHRSVSWYQQTPGQGLQFLFEYFSETQRNKGNFPGRFSGRQFSNSRSEMNVSTLELGDSALYLCASSTQPGQFSDLNTEAFFGQGTRLTVV.